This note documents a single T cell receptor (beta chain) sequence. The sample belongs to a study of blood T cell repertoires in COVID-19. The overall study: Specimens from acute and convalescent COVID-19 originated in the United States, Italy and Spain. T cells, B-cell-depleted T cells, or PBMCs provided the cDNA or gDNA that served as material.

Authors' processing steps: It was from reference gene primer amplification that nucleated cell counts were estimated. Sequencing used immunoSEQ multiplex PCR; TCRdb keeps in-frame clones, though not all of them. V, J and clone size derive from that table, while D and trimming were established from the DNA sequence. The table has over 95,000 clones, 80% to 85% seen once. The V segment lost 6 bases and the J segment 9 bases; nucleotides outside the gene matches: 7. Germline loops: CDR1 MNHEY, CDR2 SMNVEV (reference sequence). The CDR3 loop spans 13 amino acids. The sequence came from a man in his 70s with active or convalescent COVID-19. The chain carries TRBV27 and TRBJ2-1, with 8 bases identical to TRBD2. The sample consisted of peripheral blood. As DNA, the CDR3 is TGTGCCAGCAGGAGCGGGGGTCGGGGTGAGCAGTTCTTC. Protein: CASRSGGRGEQFF.